This T cell receptor beta chain was observed in a study of PD-1 blockade in classical Hodgkin lymphoma. Germline CDR1 and CDR2: MGHRA and YSYEKL. Trimming removed 1 base at V and 2 bases at J, with 15 bases between. The CDR3 loop spans 18 amino acids. Profiling relied on immunoSEQ multiplex PCR, and the TCRdb table lists in-frame clones only, not all of them. The table has over 90,000 clones, nearly 90% seen once; the top ten hold 9.5% to 12%. This clone was counted once. Brentuximab vedotin exposure varied among the patients, all of whom had relapsed after autologous stem cell transplantation. The rearrangement uses TRBV4-1 and TRBJ2-6; D perhaps matches TRBD2 (7 bases). The TCR sequence derives from a human donor with classical Hodgkin lymphoma. Specimen: peripheral blood mononuclear cells (PBMCs), collected before the second cycle of nivolumab. Here the CDR3 DNA reads TGCGCCAGCAGCCAAGTGGGGGGGCTGACCGCTGGGGCCAACGTCCTGACTTTC. Translating it yields CASSQVGGLTAGANVLTF.